A single sample is the source of the 8 T cell receptor beta chains below, sequenced in a study of blood T cells in healthy people across ages. Combining a sample-barcoded 5' primer with a J-beta primer mix, a second PCR ran for about 6 to 12 cycles. One entry per CDR3 protein, called by TCRdb with MiXCR from the 5' RACE reads. The sample holds 580,000 or so distinct CDR3 sequences, 40% to 55% seen once. Material for sequencing was blood. These receptors were collected from a man at least 80 years old in good health.

This chain connects TRBV20-1 to TRBJ1-5; D remains unclear. The CDR3 runs to 16 residues. Germline CDR1 is DFQATT and CDR2 is SNEGSKA (reference sequence). Trimming stripped 0 bases from V and 1 base from J, with 13 bases between. The DNA for the CDR3 is TGCAGTGCTAGAGAGACCCAGGTTGAGAGCAATCAGCCCCAGCATTTT. As protein: CSARETQVESNQPQHF.

This clonotype was seen more than once but under ten times. This chain links TRBV29-1 with TRBJ1-2; D gene unclear. Per the germline V gene, CDR1 is SQVTM and CDR2 is ANQGSEA. V lost 4 bases, J lost 2 bases, and 14 bases lay in between. The CDR3 runs to 14 residues. The CDR3 here is CSVGGGGGNYGYTF. The DNA of the CDR3 is TGCAGCGTTGGGGGAGGAGGAGGGAACTATGGCTACACCTTC.

Ten or more counts support this clonotype. The chain has TRBV3-1 and TRBJ2-7; 10 bases are a match to TRBD1. Losses at the gene ends were 4 bases for V and 4 bases for J; bases not matched to a gene: 4. CDR1 and CDR2 (germline): LGHDT, YNNKEL (reference sequence). The CDR3 is made up of 14 amino acids. The CDR3 loop is CASSPWDRGYEQYF. The CDR3 region has the DNA TGTGCCAGCAGCCCCTGGGACAGGGGATACGAGCAGTACTTC.

The chain employs TRBV5-1 and TRBJ2-3; 8 bases are a match to TRBD1. Per germline, CDR1 SGHRS and CDR2 YFSETQ. The CDR3 runs 15 residues. V shed 1 base, J shed 4 bases, and the junction held 5 bases outside the gene matches. CDR3 loop: CASSLSQGDADTQYF. CDR3 coding DNA: TGCGCCAGCAGCTTGTCACAGGGGGACGCAGATACGCAGTATTTT.

This clonotype has ten or more counts. The chain has TRBV6-5 and TRBJ1-1; TRBD1 might be the D (5 bases). V lost 5 bases to trimming and J lost 4 bases, with 11 bases between them. The CDR3 contains 13 residues. Germline assignment: CDR1 MNHEY and CDR2 SVGAGI. CDR3 sequence: CASSNHRFTEAFF. The DNA for the CDR3 is TGTGCCAGCAGTAATCACAGGTTCACTGAAGCTTTCTTT.

The V gene is TRBV20-1, the J gene TRBJ2-3, with a weak D call TRBD2 (5 bases). Germline V CDR1 and CDR2: DFQATT, SNEGSKA (reference sequence). The ends were cut back, 0 bases at V and 10 bases at J, with 17 bases in the middle. The CDR3 totals 14 residues. The CDR3 nucleotides read TGCAGTGCTAGAGATCCTAGTGGGAGTCCTGCGCAGTATTTT. Translating gives CSARDPSGSPAQYF.

This clonotype has a handful of counts. V gene TRBV12-3 or TRBV12-4 combines with J gene TRBJ2-7, with D uncertain. This CDR3 region has 14 residues. V was pared by 6 bases and J by 5 bases, with 17 bases between. The CDR3 DNA reads TGTGCCAGCAGAAAGGCGATACCGTCACACGAGCAGTACTTC. Residues: CASRKAIPSHEQYF.

Points on this clonotype: Germline and junction disagree at one end, which may indicate a read error. The J gene is TRBJ2-3, the V gene TRBV20-1, with TRBD1 identical over 7 bases. CDR3 length: 10 residues. Per germline, CDR1 DFQATT and CDR2 SNEGSKA (reference sequence). In nucleotides, the CDR3 is TGCAGTGCTGGGACAGATGCGCAGTATTTT. Its translation is CSAGTDAQYF.